This TCR beta chain comes out of a study of response to subunit inactivated influenza vaccine. CDR1 and CDR2 from the germline V gene are SGHTA and FQGNSA. J lost 7 bases, V lost 1 base, and 13 bases had no gene match. This CDR3 spans 17 amino acids. TCRdb re-derived calls from the RT-PCR reads in MiXCR, one entry per CDR3 protein. This sample has more than 450,000 distinct CDR3 sequences, with about 7.6% found just once. The clonotype was recovered from a man aged 50 to 75 who received an inactivated influenza vaccine. V and J are TRBV7-2 and TRBJ2-1, with 7 nucleotides matching TRBD2. Specimen: PBMCs from blood, collected approximately 25 months after vaccination. The CDR3 reads CASSLVGGGLGRNEQFF. CDR3 coding DNA: TGTGCCAGCAGCTTAGTCGGGGGTGGACTAGGTAGGAATGAGCAGTTCTTC.